What follows describes a single T cell receptor (beta chain). Its specificity is not known. This entry is derived from a study of T cell responses to AZD1222 COVID-19 vaccine. Study-wide results and caveats: Regions 160-218 and 743-854 held dominance among vaccine-associated CD4 TCRs, which spanned spike.

Sequencing was performed with immunoSEQ multiplex PCR; in TCRdb, only in-frame clones are kept and a portion is missing. The table includes more than 75,000 clones, roughly 85% detected once. This CDR3 comprises 14 residues. Germline values: CDR1 LNHDA, CDR2 SQIVND (reference sequence). J lost 5 bases, V lost 7 bases, and 11 bases had no gene match. Here the sequenced sample was peripheral blood, taken 28 days after the second AZD1222 dose. The source is an adult who received the AZD1222 COVID-19 vaccine. This chain links TRBV19 with TRBJ2-7; 7 nucleotides match TRBD1. The CDR3 loop reads CASTLTGKEHEQYF. The CDR3 region has the DNA TGTGCCAGTACCTTGACAGGGAAGGAGCACGAGCAGTACTTC. Full variable domain (remainder filled in from reference TRBV19 and TRBJ2-7): DGGITQSPKYLFRKEGQNVTLSCEQNLNHDAMYWYRQDPGQGLRLIYYSQIVNDFQKGDIAEGYSVSREKKESFPLTVTSAQKNPTAFYLCASTLTGKEHEQYFGPGTRLTVT.